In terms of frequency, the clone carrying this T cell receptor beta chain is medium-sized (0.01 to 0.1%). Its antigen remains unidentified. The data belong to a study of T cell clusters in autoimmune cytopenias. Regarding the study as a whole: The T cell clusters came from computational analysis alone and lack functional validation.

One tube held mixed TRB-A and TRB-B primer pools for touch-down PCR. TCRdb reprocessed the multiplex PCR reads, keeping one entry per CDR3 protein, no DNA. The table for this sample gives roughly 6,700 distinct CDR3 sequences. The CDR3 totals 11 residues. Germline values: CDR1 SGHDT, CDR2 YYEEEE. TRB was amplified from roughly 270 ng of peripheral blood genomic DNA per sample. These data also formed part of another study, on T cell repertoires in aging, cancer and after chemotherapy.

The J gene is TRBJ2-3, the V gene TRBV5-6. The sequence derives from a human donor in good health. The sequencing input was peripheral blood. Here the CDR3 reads CASSLTDTQYF.